This T cell receptor (beta chain) originates from a study of blood T cells in healthy people across ages. A second PCR, run for roughly 7 to 12 cycles, used a sample-barcoded 5' primer plus a J-beta primer mix. TCRdb re-called the 5' RACE reads through MiXCR, storing one row per CDR3 protein. Here the sample spans 920,000 or so distinct CDR3 sequences, around 43% being singletons. This clonotype was counted a few times. After removal of 2 bases from V and 10 bases from J, the junction contained 11 bases not matched to a gene. This CDR3 comprises 15 residues. The rearrangement links TRBV12-3 or TRBV12-4 to TRBJ2-1; 7 bases fit TRBD1. This receptor was identified in a woman aged 60 to 75 in good health. The sequencing input was blood. CDR3 DNA: TGTGCCAGCAGTTTATCATTGGACAGGCTCTTCGAGCAGTTCTTC. Translation gives CASSLSLDRLFEQFF.